The source of this T cell receptor (beta chain) is a study of radiotherapy plus CTLA-4 blockade in lung cancer (dated by TCRdb to the late 2010s). A note on the overall study: Objective responses were observed in around 20% of enrolled patients, and disease control was achieved in approximately 30%.

Points on this clone: Its binding antigen is unknown. Per-base qualities were not stored, and no clone one base away is much larger.

Libraries came from the immunoSEQ multiplex PCR assay. TCRdb stores this immuneACCESS table with in-frame sequences only. Part of the clones is absent; in the studies checked, under half of the shortfall reflects unresolved V genes, and no reason is known for the rest. The sample table lists 65,000 to 90,000 clones, around nine tenths of them with a count of one. Around 0.85% of the sample lies in the top ten. After removal of 5 bases from V and 2 bases from J, the junction retains 10 bases not matched to a gene. Based on the germline V gene, the CDR1 and CDR2 sequences are SGHTA and FQGNSA. The CDR3 starts with the cysteine, ends with the phenylalanine, and has 16 residues. Just the 48-base CDR3 DNA is kept, in frame starting at base 1. General conclusions and limits of the study: Increased serum interferon-beta after radiation, together with early dynamic changes in blood T cell clones, were reported to be the strongest predictors of response. After treatment with radiotherapy and ipilimumab, TCR clones that came from tumors expanded in the peripheral blood.

The study evaluated CTLA-4 blockade (ipilimumab) given together with focal radiation therapy in patients who had chemo-refractory metastatic non-small-cell lung cancer. The source was peripheral blood, collected from a patient treated with radiotherapy plus ipilimumab. The receptor was isolated from a human donor with non-small cell lung cancer who had stable disease on radiotherapy plus ipilimumab. This chain joins TRBV7-2 to TRBJ2-3, with 7 bases in between that match TRBD2. At the DNA level, the sequence is TGTGCCAGCAGCCCTGGACTAGTGTGGTCCACAGATACGCAGTATTTT. This is translated as CASSPGLVWSTDTQYF. With all but the CDR3 taken from the reference TRBV7-2 and TRBJ2-3 genes, the full variable domain is: GAGVSQSPSNKVTEKGKDVELRCDPISGHTALYWYRQSLGQGLEFLIYFQGNSAPDKSGLPSDRFSAERTGGSVSTLTIQRTQQEDSAVYLCASSPGLVWSTDTQYFGPGTRLTVL.